This T cell receptor beta chain was identified during a study of blood T cell repertoires in COVID-19. Study-level information: From the United States, Italy and Spain came samples of acute and convalescent COVID-19. T cells, B-cell-depleted T cells, or PBMCs supplied cDNA or gDNA.

Original handling: Researchers report that nucleated cell counts were estimated from reference gene primer amplification. The protocol was immunoSEQ multiplex PCR, while the TCRdb copy is restricted to in-frame clones and leaves out a portion. The V and J calls and clone size were taken over from that table, and D and trimming were inferred from the DNA. The table has about 210,000 clones, about nine tenths seen once; the top ten hold around 4.8%. CDR1 and CDR2 (germline): SGHNT, YYREEE (reference sequence). V was clipped by 10 bases and J by 4 bases; unmatched bases: 7. The CDR3 sequence is 13 residues long.

Sequencing was carried out using peripheral blood. The receptor was derived from a woman aged 40 to 50 with acute or convalescent COVID-19. The gene calls are TRBV5-4 and TRBJ2-3; the match to TRBD2 covers 9 bases. CDR3 amino acids: CAARGGVSDTQYF. The CDR3 region has the DNA TGTGCCGCGCGGGGGGGAGTGTCAGATACGCAGTATTTT.